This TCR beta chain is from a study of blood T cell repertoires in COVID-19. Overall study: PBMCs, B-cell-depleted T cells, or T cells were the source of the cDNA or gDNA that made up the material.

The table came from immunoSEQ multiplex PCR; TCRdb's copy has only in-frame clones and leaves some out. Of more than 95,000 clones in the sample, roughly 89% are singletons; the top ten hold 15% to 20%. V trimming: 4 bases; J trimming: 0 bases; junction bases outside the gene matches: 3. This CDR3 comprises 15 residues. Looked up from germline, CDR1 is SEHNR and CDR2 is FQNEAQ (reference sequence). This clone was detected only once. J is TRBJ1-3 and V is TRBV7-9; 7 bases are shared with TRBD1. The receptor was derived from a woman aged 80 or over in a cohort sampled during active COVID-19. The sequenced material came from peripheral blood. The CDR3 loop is CASSSDRDSGNTIYF. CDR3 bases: TGTGCCAGCAGCTCCGACAGGGACTCTGGAAACACCATATATTTT.